The clone carrying this TCR beta chain was observed a single time. The repertoire was sequenced with immunoSEQ multiplex PCR; TCRdb's copy has only in-frame clones and lacks some. The table includes 2 million to 2.5 million clones, 85% to 95% detected once. The CDR3 is 15 residues long. CDR1 and CDR2 (germline): SNHLY, FYNNEI. V was shortened by 3 bases and J by 2 bases, with 12 bases between the two germline ends. The data are from a study of shared clonotypes between healthy human individuals. Sequencing was carried out using naive CD4+ T cells from PBMCs. Specified subset: CD45RA+ positively selected. The chain combines TRBV2 with TRBJ2-3, with D tentatively TRBD2 (6 bases). This TCR was sampled from a man between 18 and 29 years old in good health. Some clones in this sample may be carry-over from other donors' samples. This CDR3 reads CASSDAGLPTDTQYF. CDR3 coding DNA: TGTGCCAGCAGTGACGCGGGACTTCCCACAGATACGCAGTATTTT.